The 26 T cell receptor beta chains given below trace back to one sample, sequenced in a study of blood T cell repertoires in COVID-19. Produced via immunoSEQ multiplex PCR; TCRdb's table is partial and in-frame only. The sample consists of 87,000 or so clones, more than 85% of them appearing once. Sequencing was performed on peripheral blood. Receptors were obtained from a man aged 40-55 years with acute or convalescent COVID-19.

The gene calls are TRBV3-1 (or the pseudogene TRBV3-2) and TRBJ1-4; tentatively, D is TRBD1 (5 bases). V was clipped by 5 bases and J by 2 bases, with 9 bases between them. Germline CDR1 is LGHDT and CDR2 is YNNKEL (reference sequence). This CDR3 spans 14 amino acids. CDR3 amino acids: CASSRQPTNEKLFF. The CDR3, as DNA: TGTGCCAGCAGCAGACAGCCGACTAATGAAAAACTGTTTTTT.

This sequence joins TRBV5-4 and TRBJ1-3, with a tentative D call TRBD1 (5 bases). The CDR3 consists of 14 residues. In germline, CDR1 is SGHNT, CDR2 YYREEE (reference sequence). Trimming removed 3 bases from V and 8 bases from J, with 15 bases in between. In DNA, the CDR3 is TGTGCCAGCAGCTCTCTAGACAGAAGTGACACCATATATTTT. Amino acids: CASSSLDRSDTIYF.

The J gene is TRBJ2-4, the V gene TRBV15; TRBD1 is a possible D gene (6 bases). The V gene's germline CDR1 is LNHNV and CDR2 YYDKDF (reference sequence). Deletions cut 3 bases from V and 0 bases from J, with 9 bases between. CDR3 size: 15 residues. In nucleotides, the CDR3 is TGTGCCACCAGCAGGATACAGGGAGCCAAAAACATTCAGTACTTC. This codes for CATSRIQGAKNIQYF.

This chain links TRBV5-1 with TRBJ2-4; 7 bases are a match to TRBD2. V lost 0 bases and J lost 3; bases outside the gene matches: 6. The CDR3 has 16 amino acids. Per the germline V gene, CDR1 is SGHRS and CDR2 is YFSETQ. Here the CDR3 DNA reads TGCGCCAGCAGCTTGGTGACCGGGGAGGGCAAAAACATTCAGTACTTC. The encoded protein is CASSLVTGEGKNIQYF.

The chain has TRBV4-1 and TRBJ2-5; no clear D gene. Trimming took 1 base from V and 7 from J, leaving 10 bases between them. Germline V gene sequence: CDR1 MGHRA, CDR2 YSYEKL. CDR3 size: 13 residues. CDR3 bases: TGCGCCAGCAGCCAAGTCATTGGAGCGACCCAGTACTTC. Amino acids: CASSQVIGATQYF.

CDR3 in amino acids: CASSSTGDGYTF. The CDR3 DNA reads TGTGCCAGCAGTTCTACAGGGGACGGCTACACCTTC. The chain employs TRBV12-3 or TRBV12-4 and TRBJ1-2; 7 bases match TRBD1. V lost 4 bases and J lost 8; bases outside the gene matches: 4. The CDR3 is made up of 12 amino acids.

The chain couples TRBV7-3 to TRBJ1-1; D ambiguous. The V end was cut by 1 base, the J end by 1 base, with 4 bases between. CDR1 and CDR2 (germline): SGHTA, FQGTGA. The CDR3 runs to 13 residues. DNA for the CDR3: TGTGCCAGCAGCTTAAGGCAGAACACTGAAGCTTTCTTT. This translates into CASSLRQNTEAFF.

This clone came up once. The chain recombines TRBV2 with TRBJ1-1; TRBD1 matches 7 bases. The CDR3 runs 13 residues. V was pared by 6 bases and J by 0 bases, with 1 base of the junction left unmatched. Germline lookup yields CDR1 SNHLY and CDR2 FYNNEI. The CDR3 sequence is CASSTGVNTEAFF. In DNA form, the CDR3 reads TGTGCCAGCAGCACAGGGGTGAACACTGAAGCTTTCTTT.

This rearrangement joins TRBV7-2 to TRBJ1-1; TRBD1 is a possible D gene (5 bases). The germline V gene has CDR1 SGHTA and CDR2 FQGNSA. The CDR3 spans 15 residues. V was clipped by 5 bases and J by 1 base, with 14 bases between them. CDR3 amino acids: CASSISGTWNTEAFF. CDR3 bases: TGTGCCAGCAGCATCTCCGGGACTTGGAACACTGAAGCTTTCTTT.

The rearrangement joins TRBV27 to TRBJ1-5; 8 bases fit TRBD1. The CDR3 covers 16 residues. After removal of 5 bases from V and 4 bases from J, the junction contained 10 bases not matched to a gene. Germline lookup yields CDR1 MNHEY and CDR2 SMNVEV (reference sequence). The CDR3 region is CASSRGTGHGNQPQHF. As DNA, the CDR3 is TGTGCCAGCAGTCGCGGGACAGGACACGGGAATCAGCCCCAGCATTTT.

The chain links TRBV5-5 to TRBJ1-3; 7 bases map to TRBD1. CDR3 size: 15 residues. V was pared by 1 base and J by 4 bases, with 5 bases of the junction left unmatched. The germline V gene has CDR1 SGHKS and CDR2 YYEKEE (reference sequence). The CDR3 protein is CASSLLEGAGNTIYF. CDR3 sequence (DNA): TGTGCCAGCAGCTTGTTGGAGGGGGCGGGAAACACCATATATTTT.

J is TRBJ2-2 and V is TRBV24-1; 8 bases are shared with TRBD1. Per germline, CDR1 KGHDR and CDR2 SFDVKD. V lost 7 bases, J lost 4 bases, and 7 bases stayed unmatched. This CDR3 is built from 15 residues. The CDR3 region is CATSSTGAGTGELFF. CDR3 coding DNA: TGTGCCACCAGCTCGACAGGGGCGGGCACCGGGGAGCTGTTTTTT.

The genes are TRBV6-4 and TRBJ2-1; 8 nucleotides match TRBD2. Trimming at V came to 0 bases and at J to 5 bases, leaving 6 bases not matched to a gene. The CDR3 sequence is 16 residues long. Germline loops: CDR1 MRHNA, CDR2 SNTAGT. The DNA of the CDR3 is TGTGCCAGCAGTGACTCTGGCGGGAGGCCGCACAATGAGCAGTTCTTC. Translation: CASSDSGGRPHNEQFF.

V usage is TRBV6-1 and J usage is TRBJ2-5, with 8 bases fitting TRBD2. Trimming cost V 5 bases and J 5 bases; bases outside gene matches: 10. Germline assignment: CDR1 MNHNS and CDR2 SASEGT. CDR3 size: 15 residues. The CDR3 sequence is CASSSLGTSWETQYF. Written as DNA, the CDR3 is TGTGCCAGCAGTAGCCTCGGGACTAGTTGGGAGACCCAGTACTTC.

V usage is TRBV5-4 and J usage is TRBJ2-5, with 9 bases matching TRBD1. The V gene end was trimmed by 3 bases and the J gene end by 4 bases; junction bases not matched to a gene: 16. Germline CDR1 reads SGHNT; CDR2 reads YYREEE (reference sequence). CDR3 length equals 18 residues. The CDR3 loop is CASSSWTGATFGGETQYF. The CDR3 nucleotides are TGTGCCAGCAGCTCCTGGACAGGGGCCACTTTTGGGGGAGAGACCCAGTACTTC.

The CDR3 loop reads CASSLLSAGRTDTQYF. The CDR3 region has the DNA TGTGCCAGCAGTTTATTATCTGCGGGGCGCACAGATACGCAGTATTTT. This chain links TRBV27 with TRBJ2-3; D perhaps matches TRBD2 (6 bases). The ends were cut back, 1 base at V and 1 base at J, with 12 bases in the middle. The CDR3 has 16 residues. The germline V gene encodes CDR1 MNHEY and CDR2 SMNVEV (reference sequence).

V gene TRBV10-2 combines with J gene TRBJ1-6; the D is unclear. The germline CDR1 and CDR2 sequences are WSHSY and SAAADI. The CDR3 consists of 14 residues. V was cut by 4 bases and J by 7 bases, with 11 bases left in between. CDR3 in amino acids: CASSVSHLNSPLHF. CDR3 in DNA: TGCGCCAGCAGTGTGAGCCATTTAAATTCACCCCTCCACTTT.

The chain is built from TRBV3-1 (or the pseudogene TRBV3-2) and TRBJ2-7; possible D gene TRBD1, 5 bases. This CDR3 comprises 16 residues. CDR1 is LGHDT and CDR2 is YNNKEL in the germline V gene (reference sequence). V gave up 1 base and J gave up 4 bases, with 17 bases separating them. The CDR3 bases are TGTGCCAGCAGCCAAGGTCAATTAGGGGCGCGATACGAGCAGTACTTC. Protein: CASSQGQLGARYEQYF.

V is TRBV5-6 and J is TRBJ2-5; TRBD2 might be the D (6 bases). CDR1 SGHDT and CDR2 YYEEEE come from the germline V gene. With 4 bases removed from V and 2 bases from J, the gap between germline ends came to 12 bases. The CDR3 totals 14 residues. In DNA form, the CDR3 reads TGTGCCAGCAGCCGACCGGGACTTCAAGAGACCCAGTACTTC. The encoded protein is CASSRPGLQETQYF.

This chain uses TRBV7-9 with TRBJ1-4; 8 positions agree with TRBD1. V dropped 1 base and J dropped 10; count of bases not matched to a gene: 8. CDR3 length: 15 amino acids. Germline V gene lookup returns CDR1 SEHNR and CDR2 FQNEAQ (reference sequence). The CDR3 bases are TGTGCCAGCAGCTTAGTAAGCAGGGGGACAGGAAAACTGTTTTTT. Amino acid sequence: CASSLVSRGTGKLFF.

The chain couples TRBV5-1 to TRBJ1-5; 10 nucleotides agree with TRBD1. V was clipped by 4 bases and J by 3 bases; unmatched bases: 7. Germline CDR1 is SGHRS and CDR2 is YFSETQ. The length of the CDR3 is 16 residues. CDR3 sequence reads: CASSSRDRGDNQPQHF. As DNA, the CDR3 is TGCGCCAGCAGCAGCCGGGACAGGGGAGACAATCAGCCCCAGCATTTT.

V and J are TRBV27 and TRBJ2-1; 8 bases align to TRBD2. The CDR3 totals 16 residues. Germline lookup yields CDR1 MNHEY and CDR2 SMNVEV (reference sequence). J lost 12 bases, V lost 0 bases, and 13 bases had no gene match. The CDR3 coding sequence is TGTGCCAGCAGTTTATCGAGCGCGGGGGGACCACGGGTGCAGTTCTTC. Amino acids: CASSLSSAGGPRVQFF.

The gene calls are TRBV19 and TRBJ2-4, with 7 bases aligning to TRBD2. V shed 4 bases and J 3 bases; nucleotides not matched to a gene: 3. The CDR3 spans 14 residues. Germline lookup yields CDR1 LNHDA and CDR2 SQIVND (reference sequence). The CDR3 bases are TGTGCCAGTAGTAGCGGGGGACTCAAAAACATTCAGTACTTC. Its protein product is CASSSGGLKNIQYF. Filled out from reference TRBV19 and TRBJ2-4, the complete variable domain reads DGGITQSPKYLFRKEGQNVTLSCEQNLNHDAMYWYRQDPGQGLRLIYYSQIVNDFQKGDIAEGYSVSREKKESFPLTVTSAQKNPTAFYLCASSSGGLKNIQYFGAGTRLSVL.

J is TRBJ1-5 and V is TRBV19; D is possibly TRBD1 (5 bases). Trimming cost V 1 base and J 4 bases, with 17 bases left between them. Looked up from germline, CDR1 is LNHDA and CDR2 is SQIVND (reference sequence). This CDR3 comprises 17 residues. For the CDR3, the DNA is TGTGCCAGTAGTATAGGAAGGGGCGTACTGATAAATCAGCCCCAGCATTTT. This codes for CASSIGRGVLINQPQHF. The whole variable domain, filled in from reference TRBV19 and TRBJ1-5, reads DGGITQSPKYLFRKEGQNVTLSCEQNLNHDAMYWYRQDPGQGLRLIYYSQIVNDFQKGDIAEGYSVSREKKESFPLTVTSAQKNPTAFYLCASSIGRGVLINQPQHFGDGTRLSIL.

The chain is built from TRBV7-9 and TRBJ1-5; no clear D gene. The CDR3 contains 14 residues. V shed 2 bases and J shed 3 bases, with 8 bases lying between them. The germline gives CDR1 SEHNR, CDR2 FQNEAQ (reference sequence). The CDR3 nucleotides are TGTGCCAGCAGCTTAAACGGGAACAATCAGCCCCAGCATTTT. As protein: CASSLNGNNQPQHF.

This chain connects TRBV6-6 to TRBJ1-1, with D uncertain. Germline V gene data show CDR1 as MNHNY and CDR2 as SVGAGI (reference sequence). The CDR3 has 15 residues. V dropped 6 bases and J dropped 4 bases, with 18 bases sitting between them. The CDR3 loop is CASSLQNRAGTEAFF. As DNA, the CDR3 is TGTGCCAGCAGCCTACAGAATCGGGCGGGCACTGAAGCTTTCTTT.